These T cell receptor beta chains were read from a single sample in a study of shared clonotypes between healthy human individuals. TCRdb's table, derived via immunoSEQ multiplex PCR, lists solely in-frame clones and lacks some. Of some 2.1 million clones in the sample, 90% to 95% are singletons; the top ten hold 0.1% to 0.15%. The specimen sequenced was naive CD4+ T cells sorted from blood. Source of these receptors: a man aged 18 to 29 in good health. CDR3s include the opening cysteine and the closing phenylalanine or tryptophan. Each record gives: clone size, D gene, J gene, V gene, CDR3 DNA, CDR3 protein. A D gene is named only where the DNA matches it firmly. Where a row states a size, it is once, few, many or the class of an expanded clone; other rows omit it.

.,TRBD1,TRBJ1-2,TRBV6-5,TGTGCCAGCAGTTACCGAACGGACAGGGCCTATGGCTACACCTTC,CASSYRTDRAYGYTF
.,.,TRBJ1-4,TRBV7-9,TGTGCCAGCAGCTTGAACGGCGCGCAAAAACTGTTTTTT,CASSLNGAQKLFF
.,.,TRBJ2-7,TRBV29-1,TGCAGCGTTGACTACCCCACGGGTGGGCAGTACTTC,CSVDYPTGGQYF
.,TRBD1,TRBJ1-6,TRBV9,TGTGCCAGCAGCGTAGCAGGGGGGAATTCACCCCTCCACTTT,CASSVAGGNSPLHF
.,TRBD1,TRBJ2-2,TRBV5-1,TGCGCCAGCAGCTTGGTCCCCGACAGGGCAACGAACACCGGGGAGCTGTTTTTT,CASSLVPDRATNTGELFF
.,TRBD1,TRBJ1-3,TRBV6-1,TGTGCCAGCATTACAGGGGTTGCTGGAAACACCATATATTTT,CASITGVAGNTIYF
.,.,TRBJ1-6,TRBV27,TGTGCCAGCAGTCAGTACCCCCCTAGGACTTATAATTCACCCCTCCACTTT,CASSQYPPRTYNSPLHF
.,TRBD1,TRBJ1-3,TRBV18,TGTGCCAGCTCAGGACAGGTCTCTGGAAACACCATATATTTT,CASSGQVSGNTIYF
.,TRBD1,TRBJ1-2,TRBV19,TGTGCCAGTAGTATCGGACAGGGGACCTATGGCTACACCTTC,CASSIGQGTYGYTF
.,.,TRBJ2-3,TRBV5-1,TGCGCCAGCAGCTTGTGGGGGGAGACAGATACGCAGTATTTT,CASSLWGETDTQYF
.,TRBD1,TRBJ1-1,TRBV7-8,TGTGCCAGCAGCCTACCGGGACAGCTTGCCAAGAACACTGAAGCTTTCTTT,CASSLPGQLAKNTEAFF
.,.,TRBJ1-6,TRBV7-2,TGTGCCAGCAGCTTAGCGGCGATTAGCTCCTATAATTCACCCCTCCACTTT,CASSLAAISSYNSPLHF
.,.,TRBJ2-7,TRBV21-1,TGTGCCAGCAGCAAGGGGATAGGGGTTATGGACGAGCAGTACTTC,CASSKGIGVMDEQYF
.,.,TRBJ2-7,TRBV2,TGTGCCAGCAGCCTTCTGGACACGCAGTACTTC,CASSLLDTQYF
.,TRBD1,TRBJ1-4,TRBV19,TGTGCCTCCGACAGGGGGGAAGGAAAACTGTTTTTT,CASDRGEGKLFF
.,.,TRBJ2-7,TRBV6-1,TGTGCCAGCAGTGATCGAGGGGTTGGCGAGCAGTACTTC,CASSDRGVGEQYF
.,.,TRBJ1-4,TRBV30,TGTGCCTGGAGTTCAACTCTGGGACGAAAACTGTTTTTT,CAWSSTLGRKLFF
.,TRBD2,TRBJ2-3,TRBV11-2,TGTGCCAGCAGCTTTAGAGCGGGGCCGGAGAATACGCAGTATTTT,CASSFRAGPENTQYF
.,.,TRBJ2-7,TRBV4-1,TGCGCCAGCAGCCAAGACTTCAGTGTCACCTACGAGCAGTACTTC,CASSQDFSVTYEQYF
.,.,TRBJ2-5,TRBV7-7,TGTGCTAGCAGCTTAAACGAGGGAGAGACCCAGTACTTC,CASSLNEGETQYF
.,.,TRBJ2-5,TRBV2,TGTGCCAGCAGGGAAGGTGGAGAGACCCAGTACTTC,CASREGGETQYF
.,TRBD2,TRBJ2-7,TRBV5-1,TGCGCCAGCAGCTTGGTGGCGGGAGTGACGAACGAGCAGTACTTC,CASSLVAGVTNEQYF
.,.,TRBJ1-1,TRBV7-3,TGTGCCAGCAGCTTCCTTATGAACACTGAAGCTTTCTTT,CASSFLMNTEAFF
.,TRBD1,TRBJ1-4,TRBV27,TGTGCCAGCAGTTCAGGGGGAAGTTGGGAAAAACTGTTTTTT,CASSSGGSWEKLFF
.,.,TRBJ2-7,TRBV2,TGTGCCAGCAATCCGGACTTTTTCGACAGGCCAAGCAGCTACGAGCAGTACTTC,CASNPDFFDRPSSYEQYF
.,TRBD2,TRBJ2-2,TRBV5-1,TGCGCCAGCAGCGTTAGCGGGAGGGACACCGGGGAGCTGTTTTTT,CASSVSGRDTGELFF
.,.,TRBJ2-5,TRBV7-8,TGTGCCAGCAGCGCCTTAAGGGGGGAGACCCAGTACTTC,CASSALRGETQYF
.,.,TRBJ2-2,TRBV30,TGTGCCTGGATGCTAGACCCATTGGCCGGGGAGCTGTTTTTT,CAWMLDPLAGELFF
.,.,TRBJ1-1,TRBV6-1,TGTGCCAGCAGTGAAGCAACAATGAACACTGAAGCTTTCTTT,CASSEATMNTEAFF
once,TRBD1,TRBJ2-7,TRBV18,TGTGCCAGCTCACCAATCACAGGGGGGTCCTACGAGCAGTACTTC,CASSPITGGSYEQYF
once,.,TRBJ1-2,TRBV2,TGTGCCAGCAGTTTAGGGGGCTACACCTTC,CASSLGGYTF
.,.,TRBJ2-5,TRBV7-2,TGTGCCAGCAGCTTAGAGTCACAAGAGACCCAGTACTTC,CASSLESQETQYF
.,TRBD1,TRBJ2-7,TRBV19,TGTGCCAGTAGTTGGACAGGGGGCGGCTACGAGCAGTACTTC,CASSWTGGGYEQYF
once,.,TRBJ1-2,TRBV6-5,TGTGCCAGCAGTTACACAGTGGGTAAAGGTGGCTACACCTTC,CASSYTVGKGGYTF
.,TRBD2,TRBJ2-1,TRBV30,TGTGCCTGGAGTGCCCTTATGGGACTAGCGGGAGGCCCCCACTACAATGAGCAGTTCTTC,CAWSALMGLAGGPHYNEQFF